This passage covers 30 T cell receptor beta chains from one sample sequenced in a study of cytomegalovirus exposure and HLA in healthy donors (dated by TCRdb to 2016 to 2017). Library construction relied on the immunoSEQ multiplex PCR assay. A mixture of 60 forward primers for TCR Vbeta segments and 13 reverse primers for TCR Jbeta segments was used in the multiplex PCR. The table comes from immuneACCESS by way of TCRdb, which keeps in-frame sequences with V and J called. Part of the clones is missing from these tables; in studies checked, under half for an unresolved V gene and the rest for unknown reasons. For this sample there are about 190,000 clones; roughly 79% appear just once. Roughly 1.5% of the sample is in the top ten clones. Material: PBMCs. These receptors all stem from a woman between 18 and 29 years old in good health and CMV-seronegative.

The chain is built from TRBV29-1 and TRBJ1-1; D unresolved. From germline, CDR1 is SQVTM and CDR2 ANQGSEA. Trimming cost V 2 bases and J 4 bases, with 11 bases left between them. The CDR3 sequence is 13 residues long. The CDR3 DNA is TGCAGCGTTGAATGGGGAGGTGGCACTGAAGCTTTCTTT. It encodes CSVEWGGGTEAFF.

The chain uses TRBV19 and TRBJ1-1; possibly TRBD1 for D (6 bases). The CDR3 contains 15 residues. V was shortened by 5 bases and J by 5 bases, with 18 bases between the two germline ends. Germline CDR1 LNHDA, CDR2 SQIVND (reference sequence). This CDR3 reads CASSLQGPEKTEAFF. CDR3 in DNA: TGTGCCAGTAGTCTTCAGGGGCCTGAGAAGACTGAAGCTTTCTTT.

The chain links TRBV10-3 to TRBJ2-3; maybe TRBD1 (5 bases). The CDR3 has 15 amino acids. Trimming shortened V by 0 bases and J by 0 bases, and 7 bases separated the two germline ends. The germline CDR1 and CDR2 sequences are ENHRY and SYGVKD. CDR3 nucleotides: TGTGCCATCAGTGAGTCAGGGGTTAGCACAGATACGCAGTATTTT. Translation: CAISESGVSTDTQYF.

The chain joins TRBV5-1 to TRBJ1-2; 8 bases are shared with TRBD1. This CDR3 spans 15 amino acids. The germline CDR1 and CDR2 sequences are SGHRS and YFSETQ. Trimming took 4 bases from V and 3 from J; bases not matched to a gene: 8. The CDR3 DNA is TGCGCCAGCAGCCAAGAGGGACAGGTCTACTATGGCTACACCTTC. Protein sequence: CASSQEGQVYYGYTF. The whole variable domain, remainder taken from reference TRBV5-1 and TRBJ1-2, is KAGVTQTPRYLIKTRGQQVTLSCSPISGHRSVSWYQQTPGQGLQFLFEYFSETQRNKGNFPGRFSGRQFSNSRSEMNVSTLELGDSALYLCASSQEGQVYYGYTFGSGTRLTVV.

This sequence joins TRBV5-1 and TRBJ2-7; D is perhaps TRBD2 (6 bases). The CDR3 is made up of 15 amino acids. Trimming removed 2 bases at V and 2 bases at J, with 14 bases between. Germline V gene lookup returns CDR1 SGHRS and CDR2 YFSETQ. In DNA, the CDR3 is TGCGCCAGCAGCTTCGGGGCAGGGAGGCCCTACGAGCAGTACTTC. Residues: CASSFGAGRPYEQYF. Full variable domain (outside the CDR3, taken from reference TRBV5-1 and TRBJ2-7): KAGVTQTPRYLIKTRGQQVTLSCSPISGHRSVSWYQQTPGQGLQFLFEYFSETQRNKGNFPGRFSGRQFSNSRSEMNVSTLELGDSALYLCASSFGAGRPYEQYFGPGTRLTVT.

This clone was counted a single time. The chain has TRBV2 and TRBJ1-4; TRBD1 might be the D (5 bases). The CDR3 is 13 amino acids. V lost 6 bases to trimming and J lost 7 bases, with 12 bases between them. Germline V gene data show CDR1 as SNHLY and CDR2 as FYNNEI. Written as DNA, the CDR3 is TGTGCCAGCAGAGGAACGGGGGTTGAAAAACTGTTTTTT. Its protein product is CASRGTGVEKLFF. The full variable domain, its missing parts supplied by reference TRBV2 and TRBJ1-4, is EPEVTQTPSHQVTQMGQEVILRCVPISNHLYFYWYRQILGQKVEFLVSFYNNEISEKSEIFDDQFSVERPDGSNFTLKIRSTKLEDSAMYFCASRGTGVEKLFFGSGTQLSVL.

The chain recombines TRBV6-1 with TRBJ2-7; 8 bases line up with TRBD2. Germline CDR1 reads MNHNS; CDR2 reads SASEGT. The V gene end was trimmed by 2 bases and the J gene end by 4 bases; junction bases not matched to a gene: 7. The CDR3 contains 15 residues. The CDR3 sequence is CASSEWLAGSYEQYF. For the CDR3, the DNA is TGTGCCAGCAGTGAATGGCTAGCGGGTTCATACGAGCAGTACTTC.

The gene calls are TRBV18 and TRBJ1-3; the D gene is possibly TRBD1 (5 bases). CDR1 and CDR2 (germline): KGHSH, LQKENI. The CDR3 extends over 15 amino acids. Trimming pared 4 bases from V and 0 bases from J, leaving 10 bases between. The CDR3: CASSLQEHSGNTIYF. In nucleotides, the CDR3 is TGTGCCAGCTCACTACAGGAGCACTCTGGAAACACCATATATTTT.

This clone was observed a handful of times. The J gene is TRBJ2-1, the V gene TRBV11-2; D is perhaps TRBD1 (6 bases). Trimming left V 8 bases short and J 0 bases short, with 14 bases between. Germline CDR1 SGHAT, CDR2 FQNNGV. The CDR3 is made up of 15 amino acids. The CDR3 reads CASAPGDPSYNEQFF. CDR3 DNA: TGTGCCAGCGCCCCAGGGGACCCCTCCTACAATGAGCAGTTCTTC.

The rearrangement links TRBV7-9 to TRBJ2-3; perhaps TRBD2 as D (7 bases). V was clipped by 5 bases and J by 0 bases, with 12 bases between them. CDR3 length: 15 residues. Germline CDR1 and CDR2: SEHNR and FQNEAQ (reference sequence). CDR3 bases: TGTGCCAGCAGCCCCCGGGGGGCAAGCACAGATACGCAGTATTTT. It codes for CASSPRGASTDTQYF.

This chain joins TRBV2 and TRBJ2-1, with TRBD1 identical over 7 bases. Trimming at V came to 8 bases and at J to 4 bases, leaving 11 bases not matched to a gene. CDR1 SNHLY and CDR2 FYNNEI come from the germline V gene. This CDR3 comprises 15 residues. The CDR3 reads CASLGQPFSYNEQFF. The CDR3 DNA reads TGTGCCAGCCTGGGACAGCCCTTCTCGTACAATGAGCAGTTCTTC.

The J gene is TRBJ2-7, the V gene TRBV11-3, with D perhaps matching TRBD2 (7 bases). Trimming took 4 bases from V and 6 from J, leaving 10 bases between them. The CDR3 covers 12 residues. CDR1 is SGHNT, CDR2 YENEEA, per germline. CDR3 DNA sequence: TGTGCCAGCAGCTGGGAGGGGGGCGAGCAGTACTTC. Its translation: CASSWEGGEQYF. Drawing the rest from reference TRBV11-3 and TRBJ2-7, the complete variable domain is EAGVVQSPRYKIIEKKQPVAFWCNPISGHNTLYWYLQNLGQGPELLIRYENEEAVDDSQLPKDRFSAERLKGVDSTLKIQPAELGDSAVYLCASSWEGGEQYFGPGTRLTVT.

This sequence joins TRBV6-5 and TRBJ2-1; possible D gene TRBD1, 6 bases. V lost 8 bases to trimming and J lost 7 bases, with 15 bases between them. The germline V gene has CDR1 MNHEY and CDR2 SVGAGI. CDR3 size: 13 residues. CDR3 nucleotide sequence: TGTGCCAGCTGGAGTAGGACAGAAAATGAGCAGTTCTTC. Translated, it gives CASWSRTENEQFF.

This sequence joins TRBV6-1 and TRBJ2-3; D perhaps matches TRBD1 (6 bases). CDR1 and CDR2 from the germline V gene are MNHNS and SASEGT. The CDR3 runs 14 residues. V was trimmed by 6 bases and J by 2 bases, leaving 12 bases between them. The CDR3: CASRIQGTTDTQYF. DNA of the CDR3: TGTGCCAGCAGAATACAGGGAACCACAGATACGCAGTATTTT.

This clone appeared a few times. The V call is TRBV7-2, the J call TRBJ1-3; D is uncertain. The V and J ends lost 8 bases and 0 bases respectively, with 14 bases between them. The CDR3 has 15 amino acids. The germline V gene encodes CDR1 SGHTA and CDR2 FQGNSA. The CDR3 nucleotides read TGTGCCAGCTCCTCAACGGGGAACTCTGGAAACACCATATATTTT. Translating gives CASSSTGNSGNTIYF.

The V gene is TRBV5-1, the J gene TRBJ2-1; D is possibly TRBD2 (7 bases). CDR1 and CDR2 from the germline V gene are SGHRS and YFSETQ. This CDR3 comprises 15 residues. Between the trimmed V and J ends, which lost 6 bases and 2 bases, there was a span of 15 bases. CDR3 DNA sequence: TGCGCCAGCACCTCGGGCGGGGGCGCCTACAATGAGCAGTTCTTC. The encoded protein is CASTSGGGAYNEQFF.

The V call is TRBV27, the J call TRBJ2-1; 8 positions match TRBD2. The germline CDR1 and CDR2 sequences are MNHEY and SMNVEV (reference sequence). Trimming at V came to 3 bases and at J to 7 bases, leaving 17 bases not matched to a gene. CDR3 size: 18 residues. The CDR3 here is CASSFPPLVTSDPNEQFF. DNA for the CDR3: TGTGCCAGCAGTTTCCCCCCCCTAGTGACTAGCGACCCAAATGAGCAGTTCTTC.

The chain employs TRBV27 and TRBJ2-5, with 7 bases lining up with TRBD1. CDR3 length: 13 residues. The germline gives CDR1 MNHEY, CDR2 SMNVEV (reference sequence). V was pared by 8 bases and J by 5 bases, with 8 bases of the junction left unmatched. This CDR3 is CASGPDRAETQYF. Here the CDR3 DNA reads TGTGCCAGCGGACCCGACAGGGCTGAGACCCAGTACTTC.

This chain connects TRBV20-1 to TRBJ1-2, with TRBD1 as a possible D gene (6 bases). Germline V CDR1 and CDR2: DFQATT, SNEGSKA (reference sequence). V lost 4 bases, J lost 8 bases, and 11 bases lay in between. This CDR3 region has 11 residues. The CDR3 DNA follows: TGCAGTGCTATAGGCGGGGGCGGCTACACCTTC. Amino acids: CSAIGGGGYTF.

The table lists this clone with a count of one. The V call is TRBV27, the J call TRBJ1-1; maybe TRBD1 (6 bases). CDR1 and CDR2 (germline): MNHEY, SMNVEV (reference sequence). This CDR3 is 13 amino acids long. Trimming cost V 4 bases and J 4 bases, with 10 bases left between them. DNA for the CDR3: TGTGCCAGCAGTTCCGGACAGTCCACTGAAGCTTTCTTT. Translating it yields CASSSGQSTEAFF.

V gene TRBV6-6 combines with J gene TRBJ1-6, with D uncertain. V was trimmed by 2 bases and J by 11 bases, leaving 10 bases between them. This CDR3 contains 13 residues. From germline, CDR1 is MNHNY and CDR2 SVGAGI (reference sequence). CDR3: CASSYVAETPLHF. In DNA, the CDR3 is TGTGCCAGCAGTTACGTGGCAGAAACACCCCTCCACTTT.

This sequence joins TRBV6-5 and TRBJ1-1; 8 bases align to TRBD1. Losses at the gene ends were 5 bases for V and 3 bases for J; bases not matched to a gene: 8. Germline V lookup: CDR1 MNHEY, CDR2 SVGAGI. The CDR3 has 15 residues. The CDR3 reads CASSPADRGDTEAFF. The CDR3 DNA follows: TGTGCCAGCAGTCCGGCCGACAGGGGTGACACTGAAGCTTTCTTT.

About this clone: One end of the junction fails to match germline, which may point to a read error. V and J are TRBV28 and TRBJ2-6, with 12 bases fitting TRBD1. This CDR3 region has 19 residues. CDR1 MDHEN and CDR2 SYDVKM come from the germline V gene. The CDR3 here is CASSQGQGATHSGADVLTF. The CDR3, as DNA: TGTGCCAGCAGCCAGGGACAGGGGGCTACTCACTCTGGGGCCGACGTCCTGACTTTC.

The rearrangement joins TRBV11-3 to TRBJ2-1, with 13 bases that match TRBD2. Per germline, CDR1 SGHNT and CDR2 YENEEA. The CDR3 is 16 amino acids. V lost 4 bases to trimming and J lost 5 bases; unmatched junction nucleotides: 5. The CDR3 region is CASSWTSGSVHNEQFF. In DNA form, the CDR3 reads TGTGCCAGCAGCTGGACTAGCGGGAGTGTCCACAATGAGCAGTTCTTC.

The chain combines TRBV6-1 with TRBJ2-7; the D gene is possibly TRBD2 (5 bases). V was trimmed by 7 bases and J by 5 bases, leaving 18 bases between them. CDR1 is MNHNS, CDR2 SASEGT, per germline. The CDR3 is made up of 14 amino acids. The CDR3 DNA is TGTGCCAGCACCAGGAGCGGACCCGTCGACGAGCAGTACTTC. Protein: CASTRSGPVDEQYF.

The chain couples TRBV6-1 to TRBJ1-1; 8 nucleotides agree with TRBD1. CDR1 and CDR2 from the germline V gene are MNHNS and SASEGT. The CDR3 runs 14 residues. After removal of 7 bases from V and 6 bases from J, the junction contained 10 bases not matched to a gene. DNA of the CDR3: TGTGCCAGCATTAACCGGGACAGGAGACCTGAAGCTTTCTTT. It is translated as CASINRDRRPEAFF.

This chain links TRBV15 with TRBJ1-2; perhaps TRBD1 as D (5 bases). Germline V gene sequence: CDR1 LNHNV, CDR2 YYDKDF (reference sequence). V was shortened by 0 bases and J by 1 base, with 15 bases between the two germline ends. The length of the CDR3 is 17 residues. CDR3 nucleotide sequence: TGTGCCACCAGCAGAGATGGGGTGGAGGGGCGTAACTATGGCTACACCTTC. Its protein is CATSRDGVEGRNYGYTF.

This clone has a handful of counts. The CDR3 nucleotides read TGTGCCAGCAGCCCCGAAACGACAGGGAATGAGCAGTTCTTC. It translates to CASSPETTGNEQFF. This rearrangement joins TRBV28 to TRBJ2-1; 7 nucleotides align to TRBD1. This CDR3 has 14 residues. Germline CDR1 is MDHEN and CDR2 is SYDVKM. Germline trimming cut 6 bases from V and 7 bases from J; bases unmatched to any gene: 9.

This clone was detected only a few times. V is TRBV19 and J is TRBJ1-4, with unresolved D. V gave up 6 bases and J gave up 0 bases, with 11 bases separating them. The germline V gene has CDR1 LNHDA and CDR2 SQIVND (reference sequence). The CDR3 sequence is 15 residues long. This chain's CDR3 is CASSATAATNEKLFF. In DNA, the CDR3 is TGTGCCAGTAGCGCAACAGCCGCAACTAATGAAAAACTGTTTTTT. Looking up the rest from reference TRBV19 and TRBJ1-4 gives the full variable domain: DGGITQSPKYLFRKEGQNVTLSCEQNLNHDAMYWYRQDPGQGLRLIYYSQIVNDFQKGDIAEGYSVSREKKESFPLTVTSAQKNPTAFYLCASSATAATNEKLFFGSGTQLSVL.

The chain combines TRBV7-3 with TRBJ1-1; tentative D call: TRBD1 (5 bases). Germline CDR1 reads SGHTA; CDR2 reads FQGTGA. This CDR3 contains 15 residues. Trimming cost V 5 bases and J 1 base, with 14 bases left between them. CDR3 sequence: CASSPPIGANTEAFF. CDR3 in DNA: TGTGCCAGCAGCCCCCCTATTGGGGCGAACACTGAAGCTTTCTTT.